A selection of T cell receptor beta chains follows, all from one sample in a study of blood T cell repertoires in COVID-19. The data were produced by immunoSEQ multiplex PCR, yet TCRdb's version contains in-frame clones alone and is incomplete. The table has some 300,000 clones, 85% seen once. The sample comprised peripheral blood. These receptors all stem from a woman in her 50s with active or convalescent COVID-19. Each CDR3 is given with its conserved first and last residue. The order of the fields is V gene, D gene, J gene, clone size, CDR3 protein, CDR3 DNA. D genes are given only for firm matches. Rows may omit the clone size; those that give it use once, few, many or a size class.

V: TRBV19
D: NA
J: TRBJ2-1
size: NA
CDR3: CASSTTSLSGNEQFF
DNA: TGTGCCAGTAGTACCACTAGCTTGAGTGGCAATGAGCAGTTCTTC

V: TRBV7-9
D: TRBD1
J: TRBJ1-5
size: NA
CDR3: CASSFGQALHF
DNA: TGTGCCAGCAGCTTCGGACAGGCCCTGCATTTT

V: TRBV4-1
D: TRBD2
J: TRBJ2-1
size: NA
CDR3: CASSPGRLAGISYNEQFF
DNA: TGCGCCAGCAGCCCGGGGCGGCTAGCGGGAATCTCCTACAATGAGCAGTTCTTC

V: TRBV6-1
D: NA
J: TRBJ2-7
size: NA
CDR3: CASSEGHGFGEQYF
DNA: TGTGCCAGCAGTGAGGGACATGGGTTTGGGGAGCAGTACTTC

V: TRBV11-3
D: NA
J: TRBJ1-3
size: NA
CDR3: CASSLGVWQEGGNTIYF
DNA: TGTGCCAGCAGCTTAGGAGTATGGCAGGAGGGGGGAAACACCATATATTTT

V: TRBV5-5
D: NA
J: TRBJ1-2
size: NA
CDR3: CASSLEQSYTF
DNA: TGTGCCAGCAGCTTGGAACAGTCCTACACCTTC

V: TRBV2
D: NA
J: TRBJ2-7
size: many
CDR3: CASSEPFRPYEQYF
DNA: TGTGCCAGCAGTGAACCCTTCCGTCCCTACGAGCAGTACTTC

V: TRBV30
D: NA
J: TRBJ1-1
size: NA
CDR3: CAWSRGQGWAFF
DNA: TGTGCCTGGTCCCGGGGCCAGGGGTGGGCTTTCTTT

V: TRBV6-5
D: NA
J: TRBJ2-7
size: NA
CDR3: CASRVGRDPSYEQYF
DNA: TGTGCCAGCAGAGTCGGGCGGGACCCCTCCTACGAGCAGTACTTC

V: TRBV19
D: NA
J: TRBJ1-5
size: few
CDR3: CASSISGRAMASNQPQHF
DNA: TGTGCCAGTAGTATAAGTGGCAGGGCGATGGCGAGCAATCAGCCCCAGCATTTT

V: TRBV4-2
D: TRBD2
J: TRBJ2-7
size: NA
CDR3: CASRLEATGTSGEQYF
DNA: TGTGCCAGCAGACTGGAAGCGACCGGGACTAGTGGCGAGCAGTACTTC

V: TRBV30
D: NA
J: TRBJ1-4
size: few
CDR3: CAWSAGNEKLFF
DNA: TGTGCCTGGAGTGCGGGAAATGAAAAACTGTTTTTT

V: TRBV29-1
D: TRBD2
J: TRBJ2-1
size: NA
CDR3: CSVEGQGAAGVSYNEQFF
DNA: TGCAGCGTTGAGGGCCAAGGGGCGGCGGGAGTCTCCTACAATGAGCAGTTCTTC

V: TRBV6-1
D: NA
J: TRBJ2-7
size: few
CDR3: CASSEVFSDYEQYF
DNA: TGTGCCAGCAGTGAAGTCTTTAGCGACTACGAGCAGTACTTC

V: TRBV11-2
D: NA
J: TRBJ1-2
size: once
CDR3: CASSNRVDGYTF
DNA: TGTGCCAGCAGCAACAGGGTTGATGGCTACACCTTC

V: TRBV19
D: TRBD2
J: TRBJ2-2
size: NA
CDR3: CASISSGIPWGTGELFF
DNA: TGTGCCAGTATTTCTAGCGGGATACCTTGGGGCACCGGGGAGCTGTTTTTT

V: TRBV5-1
D: TRBD1
J: TRBJ1-5
size: NA
CDR3: CASSLWTGRDQPQHF
DNA: TGCGCCAGCAGCTTGTGGACAGGGCGCGATCAGCCCCAGCATTTT

V: TRBV6-5
D: TRBD1
J: TRBJ1-6
size: NA
CDR3: CASRQGDSPLHF
DNA: TGTGCCAGCCGTCAGGGGGATTCACCCCTCCACTTT

V: TRBV7-9
D: TRBD2
J: TRBJ2-5
size: NA
CDR3: CASSQGGLALRETQYF
DNA: TGTGCCAGCAGCCAGGGAGGACTAGCATTAAGAGAGACCCAGTACTTC

V: TRBV5-1
D: NA
J: TRBJ2-5
size: NA
CDR3: CASSSMGVLGWETQYF
DNA: TGCGCCAGCAGCTCCATGGGAGTATTGGGGTGGGAGACCCAGTACTTC

V: TRBV14
D: TRBD2
J: TRBJ2-5
size: NA
CDR3: CASSQGRGTQYF
DNA: TGTGCCAGCAGCCAGGGGAGGGGGACCCAGTACTTC

V: TRBV19
D: TRBD1
J: TRBJ2-1
size: NA
CDR3: CASVGQGAFNEQFF
DNA: TGTGCCAGTGTCGGACAGGGGGCATTCAATGAGCAGTTCTTC